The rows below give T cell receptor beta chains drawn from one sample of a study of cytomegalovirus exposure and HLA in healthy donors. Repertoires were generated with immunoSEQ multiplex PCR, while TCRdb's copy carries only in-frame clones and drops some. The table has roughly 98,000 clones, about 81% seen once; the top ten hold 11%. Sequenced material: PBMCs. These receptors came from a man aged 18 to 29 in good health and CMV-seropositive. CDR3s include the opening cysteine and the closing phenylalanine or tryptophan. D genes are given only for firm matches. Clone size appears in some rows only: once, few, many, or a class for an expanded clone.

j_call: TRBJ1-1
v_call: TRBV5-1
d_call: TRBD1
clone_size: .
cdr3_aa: CASSLAGQGRDMNTEAFF
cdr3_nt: TGCGCCAGCAGCTTGGCGGGACAGGGGAGGGACATGAACACTGAAGCTTTCTTT

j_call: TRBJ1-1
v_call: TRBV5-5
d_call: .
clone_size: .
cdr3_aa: CASSLVATEAFF
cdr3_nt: TGTGCCAGCAGCTTGGTGGCCACTGAAGCTTTCTTT

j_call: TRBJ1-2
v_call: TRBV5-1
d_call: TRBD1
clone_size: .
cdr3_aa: CASSLSGWRDRISYGYTF
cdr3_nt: TGCGCCAGCAGCTTGAGTGGCTGGAGGGACAGGATAAGCTATGGCTACACCTTC

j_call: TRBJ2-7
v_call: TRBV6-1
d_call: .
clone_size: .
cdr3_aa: CASSVGRSYEQYF
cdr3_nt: TGTGCCAGCAGTGTAGGCAGGTCCTACGAGCAGTACTTC

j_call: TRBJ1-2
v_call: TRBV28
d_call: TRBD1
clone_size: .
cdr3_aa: CASSTPTGLHGYTF
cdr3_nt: TGTGCCAGCAGTACTCCGACAGGGTTGCATGGCTACACCTTC

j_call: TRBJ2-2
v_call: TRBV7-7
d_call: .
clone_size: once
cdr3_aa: CATQGASGELFF
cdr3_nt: TGTGCCACCCAAGGGGCGTCCGGGGAGCTGTTTTTT

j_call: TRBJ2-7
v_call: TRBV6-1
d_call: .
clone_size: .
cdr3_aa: CASSDGESNEQYF
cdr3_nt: TGTGCCAGCAGTGACGGGGAGTCCAACGAGCAGTACTTC

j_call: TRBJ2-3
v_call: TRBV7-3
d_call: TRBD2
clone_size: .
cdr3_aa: CASSLLAGTTDTQYF
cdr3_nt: TGTGCCAGCAGCTTACTAGCGGGGACCACAGATACGCAGTATTTT

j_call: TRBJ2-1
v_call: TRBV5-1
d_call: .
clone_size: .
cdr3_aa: CASSLGHDPSYNEQFF
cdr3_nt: TGCGCCAGCAGCTTGGGACACGATCCCAGCTACAATGAGCAGTTCTTC

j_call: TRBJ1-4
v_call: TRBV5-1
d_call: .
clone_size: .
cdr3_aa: CASSLVADAGEKLFF
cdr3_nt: TGCGCCAGCAGCTTGGTGGCGGACGCGGGTGAAAAACTGTTTTTT

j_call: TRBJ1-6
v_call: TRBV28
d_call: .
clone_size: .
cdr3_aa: CASSLYVTDSPLHF
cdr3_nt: TGTGCCAGCAGTTTATACGTTACGGATTCACCCCTCCACTTT

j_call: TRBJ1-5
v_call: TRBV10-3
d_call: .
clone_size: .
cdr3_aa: CAISESGGLSNQPQHF
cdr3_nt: TGTGCCATCAGTGAGTCGGGGGGATTGAGCAATCAGCCCCAGCATTTT

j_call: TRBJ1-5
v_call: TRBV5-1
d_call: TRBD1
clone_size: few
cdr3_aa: CASSLRTGGNQPQHF
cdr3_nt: TGCGCCAGCAGCTTGAGGACAGGGGGCAATCAGCCCCAGCATTTT

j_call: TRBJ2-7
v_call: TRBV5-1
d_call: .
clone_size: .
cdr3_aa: CASSLSPGTYEQYF
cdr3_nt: TGCGCCAGCAGCTTGTCTCCGGGGACCTACGAGCAGTACTTC

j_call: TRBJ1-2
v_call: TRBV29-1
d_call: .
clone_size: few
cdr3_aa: CSVVGVDGYTF
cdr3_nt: TGCAGCGTTGTAGGGGTCGATGGCTACACCTTC

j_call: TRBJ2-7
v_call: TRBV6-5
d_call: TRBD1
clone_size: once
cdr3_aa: CASSPAGTEPYEQYF
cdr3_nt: TGTGCCAGCAGTCCGGCCGGGACAGAACCCTACGAGCAGTACTTC

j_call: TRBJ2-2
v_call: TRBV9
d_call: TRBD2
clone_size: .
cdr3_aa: CASSPGRVRELFF
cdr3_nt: TGTGCCAGCAGCCCAGGGAGGGTCCGGGAGCTGTTTTTT

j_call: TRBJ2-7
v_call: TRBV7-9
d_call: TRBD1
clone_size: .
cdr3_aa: CASSSPSGTGDYEQYF
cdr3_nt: TGTGCCAGCAGCTCACCCTCCGGGACAGGGGACTACGAGCAGTACTTC

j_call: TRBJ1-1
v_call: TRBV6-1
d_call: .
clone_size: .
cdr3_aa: CASSEVGANTEAFF
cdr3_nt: TGTGCCAGCAGTGAAGTAGGGGCCAACACTGAAGCTTTCTTT

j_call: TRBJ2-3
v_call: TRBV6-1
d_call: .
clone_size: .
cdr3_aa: CASRGIRGDTQYF
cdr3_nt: TGTGCCAGCAGGGGCATAAGGGGAGATACGCAGTATTTT

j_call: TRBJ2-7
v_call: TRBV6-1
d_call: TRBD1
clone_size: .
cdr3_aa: CASSDRVIYEQYF
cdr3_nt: TGTGCCAGCAGCGACAGGGTGATCTACGAGCAGTACTTC

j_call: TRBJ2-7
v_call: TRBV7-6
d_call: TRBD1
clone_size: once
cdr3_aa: CASSGTGQGPYEQYF
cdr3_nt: TGTGCCAGCAGCGGCACGGGACAGGGCCCCTACGAGCAGTACTTC

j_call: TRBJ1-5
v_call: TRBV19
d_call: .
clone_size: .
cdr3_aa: CASSLGYGEYQPQHF
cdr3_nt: TGTGCCAGTAGTCTGGGGTACGGGGAGTATCAGCCCCAGCATTTT

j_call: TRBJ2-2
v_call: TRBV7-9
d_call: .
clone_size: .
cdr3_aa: CASNEPGGELFF
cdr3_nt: TGTGCCAGCAACGAACCGGGCGGGGAGCTGTTTTTT

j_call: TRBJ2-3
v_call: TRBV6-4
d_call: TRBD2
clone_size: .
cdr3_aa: CASSDGSGDTDTQYF
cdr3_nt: TGTGCCAGCAGTGACGGTAGCGGGGACACAGATACGCAGTATTTT

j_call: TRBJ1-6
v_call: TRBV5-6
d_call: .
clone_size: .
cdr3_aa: CASSLFVGGLSPLHF
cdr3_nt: TGTGCCAGCAGCTTGTTCGTGGGAGGACTTTCACCCCTCCACTTT

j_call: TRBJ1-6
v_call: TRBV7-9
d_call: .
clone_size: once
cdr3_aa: CASKASNSPLHF
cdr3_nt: TGTGCCAGCAAAGCTTCTAATTCACCCCTCCACTTT